These T cell receptor beta chains were read from a single sample in a study of T cells in Graves' hyperthyroidism and ophthalmopathy. TCRdb used MiXCR to reprocess the multiplex PCR reads, holding one entry per CDR3 protein. The sample has 700,000 to 950,000 distinct CDR3 sequences; 35% are singletons. Sequenced: blood. All receptors derive from a woman aged 40 to 55 with Graves' hyperthyroidism. CDR3s include the opening cysteine and the closing phenylalanine or tryptophan. A D gene is named only where the DNA matches it firmly. Clone size is shown for a subset of rows, as once, few, many or a class of expanded clone.

j_gene	v_gene	abundance	d_gene	CDR3aa	CDR3nt
TRBJ2-7	TRBV20-1	few	TRBD1	CSAPQGALGSYEQYF	TGCAGTGCTCCACAGGGGGCCTTGGGCTCCTACGAGCAGTACTTC
TRBJ1-2	TRBV12-3/TRBV12-4	NA	TRBD1	CASSDRVYDYTF	TGTGCCAGCTCTGACAGGGTCTATGACTACACCTTC
TRBJ2-7	TRBV20-1	few	TRBD1	CSARDPGQGAREQYF	TGCAGTGCTAGAGACCCGGGACAGGGGGCGCGGGAGCAGTACTTC
TRBJ2-2	TRBV24-1	NA	NA	CATSSYYPGDTGELFF	TGTGCCACCAGTTCGTATTATCCGGGAGACACCGGGGAGCTGTTTTTT
TRBJ2-5	TRBV20-1	many	TRBD2	CSAAAGGGETQYF	TGCAGTGCGGCCGCGGGGGGTGGAGAGACCCAGTACTTC
TRBJ1-6	TRBV7-6	many	TRBD1	CASSMGQGETYNSPLHF	TGTGCCAGCAGCATGGGACAGGGAGAGACCTATAATTCACCCCTCCACTTT
TRBJ1-2	TRBV19	many	NA	CASSIPGGYYGYTF	TGTGCCAGTAGTATCCCGGGAGGATACTATGGCTACACCTTC
TRBJ1-1	TRBV5-1	few	TRBD1	CASSGTGVGRAEAFF	TGCGCCAGCAGCGGGACAGGGGTTGGAAGGGCTGAAGCTTTCTTT
TRBJ2-5	TRBV29-1	NA	TRBD1	CSVEDVTGVQETQYF	TGCAGCGTTGAAGATGTGACAGGGGTGCAAGAGACCCAGTACTTC
TRBJ2-2	TRBV7-2	NA	NA	CASSSPGGEAGELFF	TGTGCCAGCAGCTCCCCCGGCGGGGAGGCCGGGGAGCTGTTTTTT
TRBJ1-6	TRBV6-6	many	NA	CATASGNSPLHF	TGTGCCACGGCGTCGGGTAATTCACCCCTCCACTTT
TRBJ2-2	TRBV20-1	few	NA	CSARREWGELFF	TGCAGTGCTAGACGTGAATGGGGGGAGCTGTTTTTT
TRBJ1-2	TRBV20-1	many	NA	CSVMGRDYGYTF	TGCAGTGTCATGGGGCGCGACTATGGCTACACCTTC
TRBJ2-5	TRBV19	NA	TRBD1	CAGKDRGTDTQYF	TGTGCCGGTAAAGACAGGGGCACAGATACGCAGTACTTC
TRBJ2-5	TRBV2	few	NA	CASSQGSVYQETQYF	TGTGCCAGCAGCCAAGGGAGCGTCTACCAAGAGACCCAGTACTTC
TRBJ2-7	TRBV7-9	few	NA	CASRLGGMGRSYEQYF	TGTGCCAGCAGGCTAGGGGGAATGGGGCGGTCCTACGAGCAGTACTTC
TRBJ2-5	TRBV2	few	NA	CASSSMTGAQETQYF	TGTGCCAGCAGTTCAATGACGGGAGCCCAAGAGACCCAGTACTTC
TRBJ2-2	TRBV20-1	once	TRBD1	CSATGTGRAGELFF	TGCAGTGCTACCGGGACAGGGAGAGCCGGGGAGCTGTTTTTT
TRBJ2-7	TRBV7-9	many	TRBD1	CASSLQGAVYEQYF	TGTGCCAGCAGCCTCCAGGGGGCGGTTTACGAGCAGTACTTC
TRBJ1-6	TRBV4-1	NA	NA	CASSQGGLTHF	TGCGCCAGCAGCCAAGGGGGACTGACCCACTTT
TRBJ1-2	TRBV12-3/TRBV12-4	many	NA	CASSPTDGWGYTF	TGTGCCAGCAGTCCGACGGACGGATGGGGCTACACCTTC
TRBJ1-3	TRBV19	few	NA	CASERRDAGNTIYF	TGTGCCAGCGAACGCCGGGACGCCGGAAACACCATATATTTT
TRBJ1-1	TRBV7-2	NA	NA	CASSFGRVQAFF	TGTGCCAGCAGCTTTGGGAGGGTTCAAGCTTTCTTT
TRBJ1-2	TRBV7-9	many	NA	CASSSSLGGYTF	TGTGCCAGCAGCTCCTCATTGGGTGGCTACACCTTC
TRBJ1-5	TRBV2	NA	NA	CASSLSGFTQPQHF	TGTGCCAGCAGTTTATCTGGGTTTACTCAGCCCCAGCATTTT
TRBJ2-5	TRBV11-1	NA	TRBD2	CASSLVASGRGETQYF	TGTGCCAGCAGCTTAGTGGCTAGCGGTAGAGGAGAGACCCAGTACTTC
TRBJ1-5	TRBV7-9	many	NA	CASSLVDSDQPQHF	TGTGCCAGCAGCTTAGTGGACAGTGATCAGCCCCAGCATTTT
TRBJ2-5	TRBV29-1	NA	NA	CSVERPNFLETQYF	TGCAGCGTTGAAAGACCGAACTTCTTGGAGACCCAGTACTTC
TRBJ1-5	TRBV4-1	few	NA	CASSQDYPVNQPQHF	TGCGCCAGCAGCCAAGATTATCCAGTCAATCAGCCCCAGCATTTT
TRBJ2-7	TRBV4-3	few	NA	CASSQDLLGLSYEQYF	TGCGCCAGCAGCCAAGATCTTTTGGGGCTATCCTACGAGCAGTACTTC
TRBJ1-3	TRBV10-3	NA	NA	CGTTQGSGNTIYF	TGTGGTACCACGCAGGGCTCTGGAAACACCATATATTTT
TRBJ2-7	TRBV4-1	NA	NA	CASSRQAGEDFYEQYF	TGCGCCAGCAGCCGACAAGCCGGGGAAGACTTCTACGAGCAGTACTTC
TRBJ2-1	TRBV9	NA	NA	CASSVGTEGNEQFF	TGTGCCAGCAGCGTAGGGACAGAGGGAAATGAGCAGTTCTTC
TRBJ2-7	TRBV2	NA	NA	CASSQGWPSDEQYF	TGTGCCAGCAGTCAGGGGTGGCCGTCCGATGAGCAGTACTTC
TRBJ1-4	TRBV7-9	few	NA	CASSQEGVGEKLFF	TGCGCCAGCAGCCAAGAAGGGGTTGGTGAAAAACTGTTTTTT
TRBJ1-5	TRBV6-2/TRBV6-3	NA	TRBD1	CASSYDRARSNQPQHF	TGTGCCAGCAGTTACGACAGGGCTCGGAGCAATCAGCCCCAGCATTTT
TRBJ2-7	TRBV6-5	NA	NA	CASRRERGHEQYF	TGTGCCAGCAGGAGAGAGCGCGGCCATGAGCAGTACTTC
TRBJ2-6	TRBV29-1	once	TRBD1	CSVTGTGTHGANVLTF	TGCAGCGTTACTGGGACAGGGACTCATGGGGCCAACGTCCTGACTTTC
TRBJ1-5	TRBV12-3/TRBV12-4	few	TRBD1	CASSFRQGREPQHF	TGTGCCAGCAGTTTTAGACAGGGCCGTGAGCCCCAGCATTTT
TRBJ1-4	TRBV6-5	few	NA	CASSLRAEKLFF	TGTGCCAGCAGTTTACGAGCTGAAAAACTGTTTTTT
TRBJ1-1	TRBV20-1	many	NA	CSARPVQGLTEAFF	TGCAGTGCTAGGCCAGTCCAGGGATTAACTGAAGCTTTCTTT